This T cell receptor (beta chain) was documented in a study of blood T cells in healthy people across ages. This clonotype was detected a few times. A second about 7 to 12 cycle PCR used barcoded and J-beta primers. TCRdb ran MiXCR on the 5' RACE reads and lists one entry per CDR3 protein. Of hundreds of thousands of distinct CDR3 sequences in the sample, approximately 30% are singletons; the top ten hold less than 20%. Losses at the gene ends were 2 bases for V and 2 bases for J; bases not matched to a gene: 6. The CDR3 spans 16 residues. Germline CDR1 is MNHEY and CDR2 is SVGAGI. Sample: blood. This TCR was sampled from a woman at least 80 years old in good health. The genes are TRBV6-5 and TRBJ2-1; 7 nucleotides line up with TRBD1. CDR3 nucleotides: TGTGCCAGCAGTTACAGGTCCGGGACAGCCTACAATGAGCAGTTCTTC. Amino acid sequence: CASSYRSGTAYNEQFF.